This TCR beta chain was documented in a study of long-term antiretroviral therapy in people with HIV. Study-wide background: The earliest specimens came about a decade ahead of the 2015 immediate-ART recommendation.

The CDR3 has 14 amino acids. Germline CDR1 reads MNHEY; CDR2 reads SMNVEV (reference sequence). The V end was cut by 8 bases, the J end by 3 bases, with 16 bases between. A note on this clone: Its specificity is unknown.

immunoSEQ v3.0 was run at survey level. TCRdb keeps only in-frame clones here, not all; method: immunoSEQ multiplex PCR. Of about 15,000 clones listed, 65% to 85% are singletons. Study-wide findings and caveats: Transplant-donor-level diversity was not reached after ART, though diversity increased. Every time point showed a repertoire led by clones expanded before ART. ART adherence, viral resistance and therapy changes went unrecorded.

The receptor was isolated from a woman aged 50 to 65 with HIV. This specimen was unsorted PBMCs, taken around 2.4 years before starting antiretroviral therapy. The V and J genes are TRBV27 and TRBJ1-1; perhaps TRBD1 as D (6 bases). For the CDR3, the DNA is TGTGCCAGCCGGTCGGGACAACTTTACACTGAAGCTTTCTTT. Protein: CASRSGQLYTEAFF.